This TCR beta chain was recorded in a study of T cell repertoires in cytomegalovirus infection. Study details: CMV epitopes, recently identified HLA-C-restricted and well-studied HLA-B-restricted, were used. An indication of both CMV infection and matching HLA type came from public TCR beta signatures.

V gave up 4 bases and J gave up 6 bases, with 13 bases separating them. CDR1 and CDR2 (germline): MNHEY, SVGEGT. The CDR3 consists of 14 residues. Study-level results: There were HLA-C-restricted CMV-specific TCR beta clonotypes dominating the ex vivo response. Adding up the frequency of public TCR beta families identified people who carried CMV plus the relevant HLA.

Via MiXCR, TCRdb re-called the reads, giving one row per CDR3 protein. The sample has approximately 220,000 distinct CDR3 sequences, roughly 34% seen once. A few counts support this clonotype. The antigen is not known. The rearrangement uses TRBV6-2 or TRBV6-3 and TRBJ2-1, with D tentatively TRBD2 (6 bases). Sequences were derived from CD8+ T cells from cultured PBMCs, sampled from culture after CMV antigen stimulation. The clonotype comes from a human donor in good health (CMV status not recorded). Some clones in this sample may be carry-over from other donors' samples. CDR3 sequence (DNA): TGTGCCAGCAGTTTAGCGGCCCGTGTCAATGAGCAGTTCTTC. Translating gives CASSLAARVNEQFF.